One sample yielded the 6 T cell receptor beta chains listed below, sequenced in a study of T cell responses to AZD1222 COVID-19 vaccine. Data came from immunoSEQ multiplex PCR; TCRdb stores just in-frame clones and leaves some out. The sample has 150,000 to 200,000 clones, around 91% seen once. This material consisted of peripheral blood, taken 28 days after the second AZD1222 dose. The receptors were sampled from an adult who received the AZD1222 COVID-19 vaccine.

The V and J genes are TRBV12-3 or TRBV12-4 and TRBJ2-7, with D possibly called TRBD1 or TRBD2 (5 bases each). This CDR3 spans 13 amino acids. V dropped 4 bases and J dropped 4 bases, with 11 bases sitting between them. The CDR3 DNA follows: TGTGCCAGCAGTTCCGGGACGGATTACGAGCAGTACTTC. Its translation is CASSSGTDYEQYF.

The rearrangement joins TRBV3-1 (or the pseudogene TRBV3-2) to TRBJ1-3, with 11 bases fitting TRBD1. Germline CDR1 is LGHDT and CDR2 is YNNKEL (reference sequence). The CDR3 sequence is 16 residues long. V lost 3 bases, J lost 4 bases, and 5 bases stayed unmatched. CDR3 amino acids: CASSQGQGVLGNTIYF. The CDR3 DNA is TGTGCCAGCAGCCAGGGACAGGGGGTCTTAGGAAACACCATATATTTT.

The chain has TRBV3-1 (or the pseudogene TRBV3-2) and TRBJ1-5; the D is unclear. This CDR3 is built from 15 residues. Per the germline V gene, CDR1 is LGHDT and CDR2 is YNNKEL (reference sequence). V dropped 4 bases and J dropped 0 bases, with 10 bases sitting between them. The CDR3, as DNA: TGTGCCAGCAGCCCTTCTGTGTATAGCAATCAGCCCCAGCATTTT. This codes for CASSPSVYSNQPQHF.

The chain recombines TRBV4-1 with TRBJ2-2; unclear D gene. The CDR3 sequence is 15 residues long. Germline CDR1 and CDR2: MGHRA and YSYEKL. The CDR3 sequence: CASSQLQHHTGELFF. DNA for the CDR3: TGCGCGAGCTCCCAGCTTCAGCATCACACCGGGGAGCTGTTTTTT.

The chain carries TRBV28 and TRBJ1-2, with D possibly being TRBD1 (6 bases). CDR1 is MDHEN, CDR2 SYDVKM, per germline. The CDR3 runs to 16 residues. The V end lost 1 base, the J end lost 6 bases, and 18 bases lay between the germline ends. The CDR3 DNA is TGTGCCAGCAGTTTATTTTTGGGGGGGGCGCAGAATGGCTACACCTTC. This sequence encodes CASSLFLGGAQNGYTF.

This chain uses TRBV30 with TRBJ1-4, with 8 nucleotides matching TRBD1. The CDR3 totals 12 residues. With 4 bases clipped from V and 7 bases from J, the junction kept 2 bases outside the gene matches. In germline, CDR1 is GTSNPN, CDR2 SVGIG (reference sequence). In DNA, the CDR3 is TGTGCCTGGAACAGGGGGACTGAAAAACTGTTTTTT. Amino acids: CAWNRGTEKLFF.